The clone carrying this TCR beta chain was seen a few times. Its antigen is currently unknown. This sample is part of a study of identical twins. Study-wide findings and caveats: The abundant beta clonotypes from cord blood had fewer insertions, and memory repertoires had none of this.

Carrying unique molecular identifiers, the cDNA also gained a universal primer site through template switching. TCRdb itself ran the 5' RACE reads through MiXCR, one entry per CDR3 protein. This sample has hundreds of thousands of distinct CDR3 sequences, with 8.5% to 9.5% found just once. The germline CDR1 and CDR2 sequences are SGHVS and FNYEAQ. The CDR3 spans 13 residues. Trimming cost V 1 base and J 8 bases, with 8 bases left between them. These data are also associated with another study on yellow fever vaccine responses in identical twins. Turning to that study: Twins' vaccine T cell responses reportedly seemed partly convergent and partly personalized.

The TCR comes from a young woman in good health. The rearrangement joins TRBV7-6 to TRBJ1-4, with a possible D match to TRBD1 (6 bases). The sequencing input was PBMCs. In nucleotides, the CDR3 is TGTGCCAGCAGCTTAGTCAGGGGAGAAAAACTGTTTTTT. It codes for CASSLVRGEKLFF. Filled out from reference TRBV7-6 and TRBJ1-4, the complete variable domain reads GAGVSQSPRYKVTKRGQDVALRCDPISGHVSLYWYRQALGQGPEFLTYFNYEAQQDKSGLPNDRFSAERPEGSISTLTIQRTEQRDSAMYRCASSLVRGEKLFFGSGTQLSVL.